A selection of T cell receptor beta chains follows, all from one sample in a study of early T cells in non-severe SARS-CoV-2 infection. Each CDR3 protein is one row after TCRdb ran MiXCR on the 5' RACE reads. The table shows about 77,000 distinct CDR3 sequences, with over 9% occurring only once. Sequencing was carried out using whole blood. Receptors were obtained from an adult who was a healthcare worker with PCR-confirmed SARS-CoV-2 infection or an uninfected control (not recorded which). Both conserved end residues are part of each CDR3. Fields, in order: V gene, clone size, J gene, CDR3 length, D gene, CDR3 protein, CDR3 DNA. The D gene is left open where the match is weak. Rows give clone size only sometimes, using once, few, many, or a class for an expanded clone.

V gene: TRBV6-5; clone size: few; J gene: TRBJ2-1; CDR3 length: 11; D gene: .; CDR3 protein: CASRRLDEQFF; CDR3 DNA: TGTGCCAGCAGGCGATTAGACGAGCAGTTCTTC
V gene: TRBV13; clone size: few; J gene: TRBJ1-6; CDR3 length: 13; D gene: TRBD1; CDR3 protein: CASRQGRNSPLHF; CDR3 DNA: TGTGCCAGTCGACAGGGCCGGAATTCACCCCTCCACTTT
V gene: TRBV7-8; clone size: many; J gene: TRBJ2-3; CDR3 length: 15; D gene: TRBD2; CDR3 protein: CASSLNLAGADTQYF; CDR3 DNA: TGTGCCAGCAGCTTAAACCTAGCGGGAGCAGATACGCAGTATTTT
V gene: TRBV9; clone size: .; J gene: TRBJ2-6; CDR3 length: 14; D gene: .; CDR3 protein: CASSSASGANVLTF; CDR3 DNA: TGTGCCAGCAGCTCCGCCTCTGGGGCCAACGTCCTGACTTTC
V gene: TRBV7-6; clone size: .; J gene: TRBJ2-7; CDR3 length: 14; D gene: .; CDR3 protein: CASTLGTPNGEQYF; CDR3 DNA: TGTGCCAGCACCCTAGGGACTCCTAACGGCGAGCAGTACTTC
V gene: TRBV5-1; clone size: many; J gene: TRBJ2-1; CDR3 length: 17; D gene: TRBD2; CDR3 protein: CASKSGTSPAMDGEQFF; CDR3 DNA: TGCGCCAGCAAATCCGGGACTAGCCCAGCAATGGACGGTGAGCAGTTCTTC
V gene: TRBV20-1; clone size: many; J gene: TRBJ2-7; CDR3 length: 14; D gene: TRBD2; CDR3 protein: CSARLAGDWYEQYF; CDR3 DNA: TGCAGTGCTAGACTAGCGGGAGATTGGTACGAGCAGTACTTC
V gene: TRBV30; clone size: once; J gene: TRBJ2-3; CDR3 length: 14; D gene: .; CDR3 protein: CAWAGRRITDTQYF; CDR3 DNA: TGTGCCTGGGCGGGACGGAGGATCACAGATACGCAGTATTTT
V gene: TRBV6-2/TRBV6-3; clone size: many; J gene: TRBJ2-7; CDR3 length: 18; D gene: TRBD2; CDR3 protein: CASSHGTSGREGSYEQYF; CDR3 DNA: TGTGCCAGCAGTCACGGGACTAGCGGGAGAGAGGGCTCCTACGAGCAGTACTTC
V gene: TRBV7-9; clone size: many; J gene: TRBJ2-3; CDR3 length: 16; D gene: TRBD1; CDR3 protein: CASSADRGVSTDTQYF; CDR3 DNA: TGTGCCAGCAGCGCCGACAGGGGAGTAAGCACAGATACGCAGTATTTT
V gene: TRBV3-1; clone size: once; J gene: TRBJ2-3; CDR3 length: 14; D gene: .; CDR3 protein: CASSHREAAYTQYF; CDR3 DNA: TGTGCCAGCAGCCACCGAGAGGCGGCATACACGCAGTATTTT
V gene: TRBV6-1; clone size: few; J gene: TRBJ2-4; CDR3 length: 11; D gene: .; CDR3 protein: CASHQGNIQYF; CDR3 DNA: TGTGCCAGCCACCAGGGTAACATTCAGTACTTC
V gene: TRBV14; clone size: many; J gene: TRBJ2-5; CDR3 length: 15; D gene: TRBD1; CDR3 protein: CASSQLTGPQETQYF; CDR3 DNA: TGTGCCAGCAGCCAATTGACAGGGCCTCAAGAGACCCAGTACTTC
V gene: TRBV7-8; clone size: .; J gene: TRBJ2-6; CDR3 length: 20; D gene: TRBD1; CDR3 protein: CASSPRSLGQGFSGANVLTF; CDR3 DNA: TGTGCCAGCAGCCCAAGGAGTCTCGGACAGGGCTTCTCTGGGGCCAACGTCCTGACTTTC
V gene: TRBV4-1; clone size: .; J gene: TRBJ1-4; CDR3 length: 15; D gene: TRBD1; CDR3 protein: CASSFSRGADEKLFF; CDR3 DNA: TGCGCCAGCAGCTTCTCCAGGGGGGCAGACGAAAAACTGTTTTTT
V gene: TRBV20-1; clone size: .; J gene: TRBJ2-7; CDR3 length: 12; D gene: .; CDR3 protein: CSAKTENYEQYF; CDR3 DNA: TGCAGTGCCAAGACGGAAAACTACGAGCAGTACTTC
V gene: TRBV5-5; clone size: .; J gene: TRBJ1-1; CDR3 length: 12; D gene: .; CDR3 protein: CASSLFSTEAFF; CDR3 DNA: TGTGCCAGCAGCTTATTTAGTACTGAAGCTTTCTTT
V gene: TRBV28; clone size: .; J gene: TRBJ2-7; CDR3 length: 12; D gene: TRBD1; CDR3 protein: CASSPGQRKQYF; CDR3 DNA: TGTGCCAGCAGCCCGGGACAGCGGAAGCAGTACTTC
V gene: TRBV18; clone size: few; J gene: TRBJ1-2; CDR3 length: 13; D gene: .; CDR3 protein: CASSPGAEYGYTF; CDR3 DNA: TGTGCCAGCTCACCAGGGGCAGAATATGGCTACACCTTC
V gene: TRBV4-1; clone size: many; J gene: TRBJ2-4; CDR3 length: 17; D gene: .; CDR3 protein: CASSQPLQTSRGNIQYF; CDR3 DNA: TGCGCCAGCAGCCAACCCCTTCAGACTAGTCGGGGGAACATTCAGTACTTC
V gene: TRBV7-6; clone size: .; J gene: TRBJ2-3; CDR3 length: 14; D gene: .; CDR3 protein: CASSRERWKDTQYF; CDR3 DNA: TGTGCCAGCAGCCGCGAAAGGTGGAAGGATACGCAGTATTTT
V gene: TRBV30; clone size: many; J gene: TRBJ2-1; CDR3 length: 16; D gene: TRBD2; CDR3 protein: CAWKNSGRALFNEQFF; CDR3 DNA: TGTGCCTGGAAAAATAGCGGGAGGGCCCTTTTCAATGAGCAGTTCTTC
V gene: TRBV7-9; clone size: .; J gene: TRBJ2-2; CDR3 length: 10; D gene: .; CDR3 protein: CASTTGELFF; CDR3 DNA: TGTGCCAGCACGACCGGGGAGCTGTTTTTT
V gene: TRBV28; clone size: .; J gene: TRBJ2-4; CDR3 length: 17; D gene: .; CDR3 protein: CASSLPGQSRAKDIQYF; CDR3 DNA: TGTGCCAGCAGTTTACCCGGACAGAGTAGAGCCAAAGACATTCAGTACTTC
V gene: TRBV5-1; clone size: many; J gene: TRBJ2-3; CDR3 length: 18; D gene: TRBD2; CDR3 protein: CASSLGRPGTKLTDTQYF; CDR3 DNA: TGCGCCAGCAGCTTGGGCCGACCCGGGACTAAACTCACAGATACGCAGTATTTT
V gene: TRBV7-2; clone size: many; J gene: TRBJ2-3; CDR3 length: 16; D gene: TRBD2; CDR3 protein: CASSLAAGVWTDTQYF; CDR3 DNA: TGTGCCAGCAGCTTAGCAGCGGGAGTATGGACAGATACGCAGTATTTT
V gene: TRBV7-9; clone size: many; J gene: TRBJ2-7; CDR3 length: 13; D gene: .; CDR3 protein: CASSSDGRGEQYF; CDR3 DNA: TGTGCCAGCAGCTCGGACGGTCGTGGCGAGCAGTACTTC
V gene: TRBV10-3; clone size: many; J gene: TRBJ1-3; CDR3 length: 13; D gene: .; CDR3 protein: CAIRQSSGNTIYF; CDR3 DNA: TGTGCCATCAGGCAGAGCTCTGGAAACACCATATATTTT
V gene: TRBV5-1; clone size: .; J gene: TRBJ2-1; CDR3 length: 12; D gene: .; CDR3 protein: CASSLEDTEQFF; CDR3 DNA: TGCGCCAGCAGCTTGGAGGACACTGAGCAGTTCTTC
V gene: TRBV28; clone size: .; J gene: TRBJ2-4; CDR3 length: 15; D gene: TRBD2; CDR3 protein: CASSFGGVSKNIQYF; CDR3 DNA: TGTGCCAGCAGTTTTGGGGGGGTATCCAAAAACATTCAGTACTTC
V gene: TRBV18; clone size: many; J gene: TRBJ2-7; CDR3 length: 12; D gene: .; CDR3 protein: CASSPNYGEQYF; CDR3 DNA: TGTGCCAGCTCACCCAATTATGGCGAGCAGTACTTC
V gene: TRBV20-1; clone size: .; J gene: TRBJ2-7; CDR3 length: 13; D gene: .; CDR3 protein: CSARGAGGAEQYF; CDR3 DNA: TGCAGTGCTAGAGGAGCGGGCGGGGCCGAGCAGTACTTC
V gene: TRBV10-3; clone size: many; J gene: TRBJ2-5; CDR3 length: 13; D gene: .; CDR3 protein: CAALGENQETQYF; CDR3 DNA: TGTGCCGCCCTCGGGGAAAACCAAGAGACCCAGTACTTC
V gene: TRBV5-1; clone size: .; J gene: TRBJ2-7; CDR3 length: 14; D gene: .; CDR3 protein: CASSSPSGDAKQYF; CDR3 DNA: TGCGCCAGCAGCTCGCCTTCGGGGGACGCGAAGCAGTACTTC
V gene: TRBV6-1; clone size: many; J gene: TRBJ2-6; CDR3 length: 16; D gene: .; CDR3 protein: CASSEASGSGANVLTF; CDR3 DNA: TGTGCCAGCAGTGAAGCGAGCGGCTCTGGGGCCAACGTCCTGACTTTC
V gene: TRBV6-6; clone size: .; J gene: TRBJ2-1; CDR3 length: 15; D gene: .; CDR3 protein: CASSYPPSKYNEQFF; CDR3 DNA: TGTGCCAGCAGTTACCCACCCAGTAAATACAATGAGCAGTTCTTC
V gene: TRBV27; clone size: few; J gene: TRBJ2-7; CDR3 length: 13; D gene: TRBD2; CDR3 protein: CASILAGAVEQYF; CDR3 DNA: TGTGCCAGCATCTTAGCGGGAGCGGTTGAGCAGTACTTC
V gene: TRBV6-5; clone size: many; J gene: TRBJ2-3; CDR3 length: 14; D gene: .; CDR3 protein: CATTPEDPADTQYF; CDR3 DNA: TGTGCCACCACCCCCGAAGACCCTGCAGATACGCAGTATTTT
V gene: TRBV7-9; clone size: many; J gene: TRBJ2-7; CDR3 length: 15; D gene: .; CDR3 protein: CASTPGALNTYEQYF; CDR3 DNA: TGTGCCAGCACCCCCGGGGCCTTAAATACCTACGAGCAGTACTTC
V gene: TRBV30; clone size: many; J gene: TRBJ1-4; CDR3 length: 15; D gene: .; CDR3 protein: CAWSPIGGVNEKLFF; CDR3 DNA: TGTGCCTGGAGTCCTATTGGCGGTGTTAATGAAAAACTGTTTTTT
V gene: TRBV28; clone size: .; J gene: TRBJ2-3; CDR3 length: 14; D gene: TRBD2; CDR3 protein: CASSGGGRTDTQYF; CDR3 DNA: TGTGCCAGCAGTGGCGGGGGGCGCACAGATACGCAGTATTTT
V gene: TRBV11-2; clone size: many; J gene: TRBJ2-2; CDR3 length: 16; D gene: TRBD2; CDR3 protein: CASSFGVAGPTGELFF; CDR3 DNA: TGTGCCAGCAGCTTCGGGGTAGCGGGACCCACCGGGGAGCTGTTTTTT
V gene: TRBV10-3; clone size: few; J gene: TRBJ1-4; CDR3 length: 13; D gene: .; CDR3 protein: CAIRGSTNEKLFF; CDR3 DNA: TGTGCCATCAGAGGGAGCACTAATGAAAAACTGTTTTTT
V gene: TRBV7-9; clone size: .; J gene: TRBJ2-7; CDR3 length: 15; D gene: .; CDR3 protein: CASSTPGTMGYEQYF; CDR3 DNA: TGTGCCAGCAGCACCCCCGGGACCATGGGCTACGAGCAGTACTTC
V gene: TRBV3-1; clone size: many; J gene: TRBJ2-3; CDR3 length: 17; D gene: TRBD2; CDR3 protein: CASSQRLAGVPQYTQYF; CDR3 DNA: TGTGCCAGCAGCCAAAGACTAGCGGGCGTCCCCCAGTATACGCAGTATTTT
V gene: TRBV29-1; clone size: .; J gene: TRBJ2-2; CDR3 length: 13; D gene: .; CDR3 protein: CSAGRADTGELFF; CDR3 DNA: TGCAGCGCAGGACGGGCGGACACCGGGGAGCTGTTTTTT
V gene: TRBV7-8; clone size: many; J gene: TRBJ2-3; CDR3 length: 14; D gene: .; CDR3 protein: CASSLDGGGDTQYF; CDR3 DNA: TGTGCCAGCAGCTTAGATGGAGGGGGAGATACGCAGTATTTT
V gene: TRBV18; clone size: .; J gene: TRBJ2-5; CDR3 length: 16; D gene: TRBD1; CDR3 protein: CASSTRQGADRETQYF; CDR3 DNA: TGTGCCAGCTCAACCCGACAGGGGGCGGATCGAGAGACCCAGTACTTC
V gene: TRBV5-5; clone size: many; J gene: TRBJ2-4; CDR3 length: 13; D gene: .; CDR3 protein: CASSYSEENIQYF; CDR3 DNA: TGTGCCAGCAGCTATAGCGAGGAAAACATTCAGTACTTC
V gene: TRBV18; clone size: .; J gene: TRBJ1-4; CDR3 length: 15; D gene: .; CDR3 protein: CASSRIHREGEKLFF; CDR3 DNA: TGTGCCAGCTCACGTATCCACAGGGAGGGAGAAAAACTGTTTTTT
V gene: TRBV14; clone size: many; J gene: TRBJ2-1; CDR3 length: 16; D gene: .; CDR3 protein: CASSQRVGAIYNEQFF; CDR3 DNA: TGTGCCAGCAGCCAACGGGTGGGGGCTATCTACAATGAGCAGTTCTTC
V gene: TRBV6-5; clone size: .; J gene: TRBJ2-7; CDR3 length: 12; D gene: .; CDR3 protein: CASSYSGGEQYF; CDR3 DNA: TGTGCCAGCAGTTACTCGGGCGGCGAGCAGTACTTC